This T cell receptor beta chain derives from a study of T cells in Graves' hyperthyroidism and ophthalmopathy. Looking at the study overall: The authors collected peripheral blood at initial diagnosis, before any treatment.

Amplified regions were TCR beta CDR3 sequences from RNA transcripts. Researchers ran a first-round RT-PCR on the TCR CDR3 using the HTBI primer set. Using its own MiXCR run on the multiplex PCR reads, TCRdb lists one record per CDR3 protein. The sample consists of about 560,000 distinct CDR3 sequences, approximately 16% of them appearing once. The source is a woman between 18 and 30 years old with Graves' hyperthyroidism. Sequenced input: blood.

The DNA for the CDR3 is TGTGCCAGCAGCGACGGTGATACAGATACGCAGTATTTT. Protein: CASSDGDTDTQYF. The V call is TRBV9, the J call TRBJ2-3; D is unclear. V was clipped by 3 bases and J by 3 bases, with 8 bases between them. Germline lookup yields CDR1 SGDLS and CDR2 YYNGEE. This CDR3 contains 13 residues.